This TCR beta chain was recovered during a study of shared clonotypes between healthy human individuals (dated by TCRdb to the early 2020s). Some background on the complete study: The cohort comprised two women and a few men aged 18 to 49 years. For each donor, CD4 naive and CD4 memory were each given three plates, CD8 naive was given two plates, and CD8 memory was given one plate. To estimate repertoire size and how much clonotype sharing occurs between individuals, the study deeply sequenced the blood TCR repertoires of about five healthy adults. To increase sequencing depth and limit assay-specific biases, TCR repertoire library preparation and sequencing were carried out by different laboratories using diverse techniques. Each donor's leukapheresis produced roughly between roughly 0.94 and 9.5 billion PBMCs. The research as a whole found: Compared with non-shared clonotypes, clonotypes shared by all four sorted-subset donors had higher generation probabilities. Roughly 5% of naive CD4, roughly 3.5% of naive CD8, around 2.3% of memory CD4, and approximately 0.39% of memory CD8 clonotypes were shared across several donors. Larger estimated clonotype richness was generally found for naive subsets than for memory subsets. Sampling was limited to blood, and TCR repertoires in tissue likely differ from TCR repertoires in blood. Even with the large sequencing depth, rarefaction of the sorted-subset datasets indicated that sequencing was incomplete. Pairwise subsampling indicated that sequencing depth was expected to affect the degree of clonotype sharing among donors. The small number of donors limited the genetic and exposure-history diversity represented.

Taken from the germline V gene, the CDR1 and CDR2 loops are SGHTA and FQGNSA. V drops 1 base and J drops 5 bases, leaving 9 bases in between. The CDR3 runs 14 residues from the cysteine to the phenylalanine. Of the read, only the CDR3 DNA is kept; its 42 bases are in frame from base 1. TCR CDR3 regions were amplified from genomic DNA by multiplex PCR using the deep immunoSEQ assay. For each cell subset, the extracted genomic DNA was distributed evenly across all wells of several immunoSEQ 96-well plates, and each plate served as one replicate. Each replicate PCR for sorted subsets received roughly 0.2 ug genomic DNA, equal to around 32,000 T cell genomes. Purified libraries were measured with a Qubit 3.0 fluorometer, size-checked on a Bioanalyzer 2100, and measured again with the KAPA Library Quantification kit. A separate single-read 150-cycle Illumina NextSeq 550 flow cell was used to sequence each immunoSEQ 96-well plate. Regarding the original processing steps: The immunoSEQ output contained only junctional sequences without quality scores, so filtering could not match that applied to full-length reads. Sequences were annotated with PyIR, a Python wrapper for IgBLAST v1.9, and V/J genes and CDR3 were assigned using IMGT germline references. Reads were filtered out if the reads had weak V/J assignments (E-value above 1e-6), no CDR3, stop codons, out-of-frame junctions, or ambiguous translated residues. V3J clonotypes were defined by identical inferred V gene, J gene, and CDR3 amino acid sequence. Percentage overlap between repertoires was computed as shared unique clonotypes divided by the size of the smaller repertoire. Repertoire richness was assessed with RTK rarefaction, the Chao1 estimator, and Recon v2.1 estimates of unobserved clonotypes. OLGA was used to compute generation probabilities for all TCRbeta clonotypes that the gDNA method yielded from a few donors. Held by TCRdb, this immuneACCESS table contains in-frame sequences only and omits some clones. Under half of the omission traces to an unresolved V gene where checked; the cause of the rest is unknown. The V and J calls and clone size were taken over from that table, and D and trimming were inferred from the DNA. The sample table contains approximately 340,000 clones; only one count was recorded for around 72% of them. The ten largest account for 10% of the sample.

For this clone: This clone's antigen is unknown. No base qualities exist here, and no much larger clone lies one base off it.

Donors were healthy HIV-negative adults with no recently reported acute infections or vaccinations. Only Caucasian adults living in Nashville, Tennessee, USA were represented among the donors. Magnetic negative selection was used to enrich CD4+ T cells, after which naive cells were positively selected on CD45RA and the negative fraction became the memory subset. Blood was collected by leukapheresis, and PBMCs were isolated by Ficoll-Histopaque density gradient centrifugation and then cryopreserved in liquid nitrogen vapor phase. Purity and quantity of every magnetically sorted T cell population were checked by analytical flow cytometry. Genomic DNA was isolated from each sorted fraction and quantified by UV absorbance on a Nanodrop 2000c.

The V gene is TRBV7-2 and the J gene is TRBJ1-5; the D gene cannot be named for sure. The origin of this receptor is a man in his thirties or forties in good health. Sequenced material: memory CD4+ T cells sorted from blood. The cell subset or site label, as the study defines it: CD45RA-negative fraction. The nucleotide sequence is TGTGCCAGCAGCTTAGGATACGATTATCAGCCCCAGCATTTT. Translated, it reads CASSLGYDYQPQHF.